This record concerns one T cell receptor beta chain sequence. Antigen unknown. This sample was included in a study of shared clonotypes between healthy human individuals. TCRdb's copy holds only in-frame clones and misses some; the assay was immunoSEQ multiplex PCR. The profile shows about 680,000 clones, 60% to 80% of them singletons. Study-level results: Naive CD4 clonotypes overlapped across a handful of donors at approximately 5.5%. What rarefaction showed was incomplete sorted-subset sequencing despite large depth.

V trimming: 2 bases; J trimming: 9 bases; junction bases outside the gene matches: 11. Germline CDR1 is SQVTM and CDR2 is ANQGSEA. The CDR3 runs to 15 residues. This sequence was found in a woman in her twenties or thirties in good health. The chain links TRBV29-1 to TRBJ2-7, with 12 bases matching TRBD2. Sample: memory CD4+ T cells sorted from blood. Subset: CD45RA-negative fraction. The CDR3 nucleotides are TGCAGCGTTGAAAGGGCTAGCGGGAGGGCAAGGCGGCAGTACTTC. Translating gives CSVERASGRARRQYF.